The present T cell receptor (beta chain) was sequenced within a study of blood T cell repertoires in COVID-19. About the study: PBMCs, B-cell-depleted T cells, or T cells provided the cDNA or gDNA that made up the material.

Original processing methods: Using reference gene primer amplification, nucleated cell counts were estimated. Profiling relied on immunoSEQ multiplex PCR, and the TCRdb table lists in-frame clones only, not all of them. V and J calls and clone size are given by that table; D and trimming were obtained from the DNA. The sample lists 140,000 to 150,000 clones; around 77% were seen once. Germline CDR1 SGDLS, CDR2 YYNGEE. Trimming removed 5 bases at V and 7 bases at J, with 12 bases between. The CDR3 has 12 residues. J is TRBJ1-1 and V is TRBV9, with D tentatively TRBD1 (6 bases). The sequence derives from a man between 50 and 59 years old with active or convalescent COVID-19. The source material was peripheral blood. CDR3 bases: TGTGCCAGCAGTCCTGAGGGACATGAAGCTTTCTTT. It specifies CASSPEGHEAFF.